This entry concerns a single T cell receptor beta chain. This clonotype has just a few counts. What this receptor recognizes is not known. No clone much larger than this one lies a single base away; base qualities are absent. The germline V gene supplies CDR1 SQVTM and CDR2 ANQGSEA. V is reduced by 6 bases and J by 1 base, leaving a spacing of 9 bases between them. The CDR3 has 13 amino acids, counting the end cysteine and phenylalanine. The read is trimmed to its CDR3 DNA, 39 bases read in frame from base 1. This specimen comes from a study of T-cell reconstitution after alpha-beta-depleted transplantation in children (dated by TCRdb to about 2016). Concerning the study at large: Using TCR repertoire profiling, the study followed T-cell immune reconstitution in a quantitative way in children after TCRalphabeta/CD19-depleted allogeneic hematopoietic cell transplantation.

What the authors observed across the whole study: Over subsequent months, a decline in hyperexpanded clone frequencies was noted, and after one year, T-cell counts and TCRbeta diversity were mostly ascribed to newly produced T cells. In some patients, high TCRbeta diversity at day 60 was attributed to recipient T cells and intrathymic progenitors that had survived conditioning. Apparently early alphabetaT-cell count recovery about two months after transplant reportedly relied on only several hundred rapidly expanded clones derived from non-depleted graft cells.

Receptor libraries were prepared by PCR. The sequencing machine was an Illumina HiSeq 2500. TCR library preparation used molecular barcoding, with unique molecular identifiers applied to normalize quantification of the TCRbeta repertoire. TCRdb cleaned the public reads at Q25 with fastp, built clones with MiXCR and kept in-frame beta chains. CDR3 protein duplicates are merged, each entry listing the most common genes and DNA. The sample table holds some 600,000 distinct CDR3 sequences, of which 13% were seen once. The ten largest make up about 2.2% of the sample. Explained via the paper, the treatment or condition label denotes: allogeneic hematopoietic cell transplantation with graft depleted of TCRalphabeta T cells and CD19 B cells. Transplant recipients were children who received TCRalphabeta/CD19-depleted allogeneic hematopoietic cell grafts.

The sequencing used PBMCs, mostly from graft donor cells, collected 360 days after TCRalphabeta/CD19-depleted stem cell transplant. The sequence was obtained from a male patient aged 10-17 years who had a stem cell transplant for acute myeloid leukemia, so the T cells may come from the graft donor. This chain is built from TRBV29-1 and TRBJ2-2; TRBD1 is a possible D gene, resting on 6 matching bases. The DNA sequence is TGCAGCGTCCGACAGGTGAACACCGGGGAGCTGTTTTTT. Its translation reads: CSVRQVNTGELFF.